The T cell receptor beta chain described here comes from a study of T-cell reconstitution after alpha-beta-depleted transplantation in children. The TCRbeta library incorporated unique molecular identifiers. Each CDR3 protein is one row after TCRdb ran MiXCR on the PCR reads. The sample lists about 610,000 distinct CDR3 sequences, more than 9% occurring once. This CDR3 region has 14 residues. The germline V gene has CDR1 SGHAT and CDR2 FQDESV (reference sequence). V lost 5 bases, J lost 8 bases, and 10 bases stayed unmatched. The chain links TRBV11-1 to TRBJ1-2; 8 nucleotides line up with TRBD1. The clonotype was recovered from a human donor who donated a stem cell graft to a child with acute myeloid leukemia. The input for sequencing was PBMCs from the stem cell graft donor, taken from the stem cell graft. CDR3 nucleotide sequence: TGTGCCAGCAGCGGCAGGGGGCCCGTATCGGGCTACACCTTC. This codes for CASSGRGPVSGYTF.